This passage covers 7 T cell receptor beta chains from one sample sequenced in a study of breast tumors, draining lymph nodes, adjacent tissues. MiXCR, run by TCRdb on the multiplex PCR reads, gives a single entry per CDR3 protein. The data contain 150,000 or so distinct CDR3 sequences, about 34% of them singletons. Samples came from axillary lymph nodes draining the breast cancer. Sequencing was performed on axillary lymph node tissue. Receptors were obtained from a female donor with breast cancer. Some clones in this sample may be carry-over from other donors' samples.

This clonotype was counted ten times or more. The gene calls are TRBV5-6 and TRBJ1-6; perhaps TRBD1 as D (5 bases). The germline V gene encodes CDR1 SGHDT and CDR2 YYEEEE. The CDR3 covers 11 residues. Trimming took 3 bases from V and 14 from J, leaving 9 bases between them. Written as DNA, the CDR3 is TGTGCCAGCAGCTCAGGGTTCTCCCTCCACTTT. Protein sequence: CASSSGFSLHF.

This clonotype was detected once. Just one base apart from a much larger clone, this may be a read error. The chain combines TRBV27 with TRBJ1-3, with D hard to call. Germline values: CDR1 MNHEY, CDR2 SMNVEV (reference sequence). This CDR3 contains 16 residues. The CDR3 spells CTSSRGASGAGNTIYF. Written as DNA, the CDR3 is TGTACCAGCAGTCGAGGAGCGTCAGGTGCAGGAAACACCATATATTTT.

In its sample, this clonotype was seen many times. The chain couples TRBV18 to TRBJ2-7, with D perhaps TRBD1 or TRBD2 (6 bases each). CDR1 KGHSH and CDR2 LQKENI come from the germline V gene. The CDR3 contains 17 residues. Trimming cost V 1 base and J 3 bases, with 19 bases left between them. CDR3 sequence: CASSPLGAGQGFYEQYF. In DNA, the CDR3 is TGTGCCAGCTCACCACTCGGTGCGGGACAAGGGTTCTACGAGCAGTACTTC. Filled out from reference TRBV18 and TRBJ2-7, the complete variable domain reads NAGVMQNPRHLVRRRGQEARLRCSPMKGHSHVYWYRQLPEEGLKFMVYLQKENIIDESGMPKERFSAEFPKEGPSILRIQQVVRGDSAAYFCASSPLGAGQGFYEQYFGPGTRLTVT.

Ten or more counts support this clonotype. The chain has TRBV18 and TRBJ2-1; the D is unclear. CDR3 length: 11 amino acids. Germline-derived CDR1 and CDR2 are KGHSH and LQKENI. Trimming took 5 bases from V and 11 from J, leaving 10 bases between them. This CDR3 reads CASSSTPQQFF. Here the CDR3 DNA reads TGTGCCAGCTCATCGACACCCCAGCAGTTCTTC.

Many counts were recorded for this clonotype. The chain joins TRBV27 to TRBJ2-3; a weak D match, TRBD2 (7 bases). V shed 10 bases and J shed 8 bases, with 10 bases lying between them. This CDR3 comprises 10 residues. Germline V CDR1 and CDR2: MNHEY, SMNVEV (reference sequence). The CDR3 protein is CATGGATQYF. The CDR3 DNA follows: TGTGCCACTGGGGGGGCTACGCAGTATTTT.

This clonotype was seen at least ten times. The V and J genes are TRBV6-1 and TRBJ1-6; TRBD1 is a possible D gene (5 bases). Germline V lookup: CDR1 MNHNS, CDR2 SASEGT. CDR3 length: 14 amino acids. V gave up 3 bases and J gave up 9 bases, with 12 bases separating them. The CDR3 protein is CASSDRASRSPLHF. The DNA of the CDR3 is TGTGCCAGCAGTGACAGGGCATCCCGTTCACCCCTCCACTTT.

This clonotype was seen at least ten times. The chain uses TRBV28 and TRBJ2-7; D may be TRBD1 or TRBD2 (7 bases each). Per the germline V gene, CDR1 is MDHEN and CDR2 is SYDVKM. Trimming took off 4 bases at V and 4 bases at J, with 17 bases between the two ends. There are 15 residues in the CDR3. The CDR3 loop is CASSSVGGGGYEQYF. The DNA for the CDR3 is TGTGCCAGCAGTTCCGTGGGAGGGGGCGGGTACGAGCAGTACTTC.